Below are 24 T cell receptor beta chains sequenced from a single sample in a study of blood T cell repertoires in COVID-19. TCRdb's copy holds only in-frame clones and misses some; the assay was immunoSEQ multiplex PCR. In the table there are approximately 250,000 clones, roughly 91% of which are singletons. Sequenced sample: PBMCs or T cells enriched from blood (not recorded which). All receptors come from a woman aged 55-69 years in a cohort exposed to, infected with or recovered from COVID-19 (not recorded which).

The V call is TRBV7-3, the J call TRBJ1-1; no clear D gene. V lost 5 bases, J lost 1 base, and 8 bases lay in between. Germline CDR1 is SGHTA and CDR2 is FQGTGA. The length of the CDR3 is 13 residues. Here the CDR3 reads CASSRSRNTEAFF. The CDR3 DNA sequence: TGTGCCAGCAGCCGCTCGAGGAACACTGAAGCTTTCTTT.

V and J are TRBV4-3 and TRBJ2-2; D not resolved. V lost 3 bases, J lost 7 bases, and 12 bases lay in between. The CDR3 length is 14 residues. Germline V lookup: CDR1 LGHNA, CDR2 YSLEER. CDR3 DNA sequence: TGCGCCAGCAGCCAGGCTAGTCAGATCGGGGAGCTGTTTTTT. Translation gives CASSQASQIGELFF.

The CDR3 is CASTGNTEAFF. CDR3 bases: TGTGCCAGCACAGGCAACACTGAAGCTTTCTTT. The V and J genes are TRBV28 and TRBJ1-1; D unclear. The CDR3 runs to 11 residues. Germline V gives CDR1 MDHEN, CDR2 SYDVKM. V lost 7 bases, J lost 2 bases, and 5 bases lay in between.

The rearrangement links TRBV13 to TRBJ1-5; D is ambiguous. The V gene's germline CDR1 is PRHDT and CDR2 FYEKMQ (reference sequence). The V and J ends lost 5 bases and 1 base respectively, with 9 bases between them. The CDR3 covers 14 residues. The CDR3 is CASSRAPSNQPQHF. CDR3 nucleotides: TGTGCCAGCAGCCGAGCCCCAAGCAATCAGCCCCAGCATTTT.

This clone was counted at least ten times. V and J are TRBV10-2 and TRBJ1-4; D may be TRBD1 (5 bases). Germline-derived CDR1 and CDR2 are WSHSY and SAAADI. Trimming took off 5 bases at V and 8 bases at J, with 15 bases between the two ends. The CDR3 sequence is 14 residues long. CDR3 DNA sequence: TGCGCCAGCAGTCGGACCCCGCGGGGGGAAAAACTGTTTTTT. It specifies CASSRTPRGEKLFF.

This clone was counted at least ten times. The rearrangement joins TRBV15 to TRBJ2-2; TRBD1 matches 11 bases. V lost 3 bases, J lost 6 bases, and 12 bases stayed unmatched. Germline lookup yields CDR1 LNHNV and CDR2 YYDKDF (reference sequence). The CDR3 extends over 18 amino acids. The CDR3 nucleotides are TGTGCCACCAGCAGGAGCTATAACCGGGACAGGGGGTCCGGGGAGCTGTTTTTT. Translating gives CATSRSYNRDRGSGELFF.

The V and J genes are TRBV5-1 and TRBJ1-5; 8 nucleotides agree with TRBD1. This CDR3 comprises 19 residues. Trimming removed 5 bases from V and 0 bases from J; junction bases left unmatched: 16. Germline CDR1 SGHRS, CDR2 YFSETQ. The CDR3 sequence is CASSQKEGRGLGSNQPQHF. CDR3 sequence (DNA): TGCGCCAGCAGTCAAAAGGAGGGCAGGGGGCTTGGTAGCAATCAGCCCCAGCATTTT.

V gene TRBV2 combines with J gene TRBJ1-5; TRBD1 matches 7 bases. Per the germline V gene, CDR1 is SNHLY and CDR2 is FYNNEI. After removal of 7 bases from V and 9 bases from J, the junction contained 12 bases not matched to a gene. The CDR3 length is 14 residues. CDR3 protein: CASKGASVATPQHF. As DNA, the CDR3 is TGTGCCAGCAAGGGGGCAAGCGTTGCGACGCCCCAGCATTTT.

This CDR3 is CANSPEGEQYF. CDR3 DNA: TGTGCCAACAGTCCAGAGGGCGAGCAGTACTTC. The rearrangement uses TRBV5-6 and TRBJ2-7; D may be TRBD2 (5 bases). Per the germline V gene, CDR1 is SGHDT and CDR2 is YYEEEE. The germline V and J ends were trimmed by 9 bases and 6 bases, with 13 bases remaining between them. This CDR3 has 11 amino acids. The full variable domain, with the rest looked up from reference TRBV5-6 and TRBJ2-7, is DAGVTQSPTHLIKTRGQQVTLRCSPKSGHDTVSWYQQALGQGPQFIFQYYEEEERQRGNFPDRFSGHQFPNYSSELNVNALLLGDSALYLCANSPEGEQYFGPGTRLTVT.

The gene calls are TRBV23-1 and TRBJ1-3; TRBD1 agrees at 9 bases. TRBV23-1 is recorded as an ORF, its role being uncertain. This CDR3 comprises 20 residues. V was clipped by 1 base and J by 0 bases; unmatched bases: 13. The CDR3 is CASSQWSPGTGTTSGNTIYF. DNA for the CDR3: TGCGCCAGCAGTCAATGGAGTCCCGGGACAGGGACGACCTCTGGAAACACCATATATTTT.

The V call is TRBV3-1 (or the pseudogene TRBV3-2), the J call TRBJ2-7; TRBD2 matches 9 bases. The ends lost 0 bases at V and 5 bases at J; junction bases unmatched: 11. The length of the CDR3 is 17 residues. Germline CDR1 and CDR2: LGHDT and YNNKEL (reference sequence). The CDR3 protein is CASSQEAPGTSNDEQYF. The CDR3 DNA reads as TGTGCCAGCAGCCAAGAGGCTCCCGGGACTAGCAACGACGAGCAGTACTTC.

The rearrangement uses TRBV11-3 and TRBJ2-1; weak D call: TRBD1 (6 bases). Germline V gives CDR1 SGHNT, CDR2 YENEEA. The CDR3 length is 15 residues. The germline V and J ends were trimmed by 3 bases and 6 bases, with 15 bases remaining between them. CDR3 residues: CASSFRGQKGNEQFF. Written as DNA, the CDR3 is TGTGCCAGCAGCTTTCGCGGACAGAAGGGCAATGAGCAGTTCTTC. Combining the CDR3 with reference TRBV11-3 and TRBJ2-1 gives the whole variable domain EAGVVQSPRYKIIEKKQPVAFWCNPISGHNTLYWYLQNLGQGPELLIRYENEEAVDDSQLPKDRFSAERLKGVDSTLKIQPAELGDSAVYLCASSFRGQKGNEQFFGPGTRLTVL.

This clone was counted once. The CDR3 DNA reads TGTGCCAGCAGCCCAAAATTTACCGGGAAGAACGAGCAGTACTTC. Translation: CASSPKFTGKNEQYF. The chain recombines TRBV7-9 with TRBJ2-7; possible D gene TRBD2, 5 bases. V lost 5 bases and J 5 bases, leaving 19 bases between the germline ends. The CDR3 sequence is 15 residues long. The germline V gene encodes CDR1 SEHNR and CDR2 FQNEAQ (reference sequence).

The chain carries TRBV7-3 and TRBJ2-1; D gene ambiguous. The CDR3 contains 15 residues. Per the germline V gene, CDR1 is SGHTA and CDR2 is FQGTGA. The V gene lost 3 bases and the J gene lost 0 bases, with 9 bases spanning the gap. The CDR3 protein is CASSFRGRSYNEQFF. CDR3 bases: TGTGCCAGCAGCTTTAGAGGCCGCTCCTACAATGAGCAGTTCTTC.

The chain has TRBV23-1 and TRBJ2-7; TRBD2 matches 13 bases. TRBV23-1 counts as an open reading frame of uncertain function. The CDR3 contains 17 residues. Trimming cost V 2 bases and J 4 bases; bases outside gene matches: 8. The CDR3 DNA reads TGCGCCAGCAGTCAAGGAACTAGCGGGAGGGCCTATTACGAGCAGTACTTC. Translated: CASSQGTSGRAYYEQYF.

The CDR3 nucleotides are TGTGCCAGCAGCCCCGGACTAGCGGGCGACACCGGGGAGCTGTTTTTT. It translates to CASSPGLAGDTGELFF. This chain joins TRBV5-4 and TRBJ2-2; 11 bases are shared with TRBD2. J lost 3 bases, V lost 4 bases, and 5 bases had no gene match. This CDR3 is 16 amino acids long. CDR1 SGHNT and CDR2 YYREEE come from the germline V gene (reference sequence).

The chain combines TRBV28 with TRBJ2-7, with D unclear. This CDR3 comprises 12 residues. The germline V gene has CDR1 MDHEN and CDR2 SYDVKM. Deletions cut 5 bases from V and 7 bases from J, with 12 bases between. The CDR3 region has the DNA TGTGCCAGCAGTCTCCCGAGGTTTGAGCAGTACTTC. It specifies CASSLPRFEQYF.

The rearrangement joins TRBV28 to TRBJ1-5, with a tentative D call TRBD1 (6 bases). With 3 bases removed from V and 0 bases from J, the gap between germline ends came to 12 bases. Germline CDR1 is MDHEN and CDR2 is SYDVKM. The CDR3 loop spans 16 amino acids. CDR3 sequence reads: CASSLGARHSNQPQHF. The CDR3 nucleotides are TGTGCCAGCAGTTTGGGGGCTCGCCATAGCAATCAGCCCCAGCATTTT.

J is TRBJ1-4 and V is TRBV11-2; a possible D gene is TRBD1 (6 bases). Per the germline V gene, CDR1 is SGHAT and CDR2 is FQNNGV. The V and J ends lost 3 bases and 8 bases respectively, with 10 bases between them. CDR3 length equals 13 residues. The CDR3 sequence is CASSFLQGEKLFF. CDR3 DNA sequence: TGTGCCAGCAGCTTCCTTCAGGGGGAAAAACTGTTTTTT. The whole variable domain, remainder taken from reference TRBV11-2 and TRBJ1-4, is EAGVAQSPRYKIIEKRQSVAFWCNPISGHATLYWYQQILGQGPKLLIQFQNNGVVDDSQLPKDRFSAERLKGVDSTLKIQPAKLEDSAVYLCASSFLQGEKLFFGSGTQLSVL.

This chain uses TRBV28 with TRBJ2-3; 9 bases fit TRBD2. Germline trimming cut 3 bases from V and 5 bases from J; bases unmatched to any gene: 6. Germline V lookup: CDR1 MDHEN, CDR2 SYDVKM. The CDR3 sequence is 15 residues long. The CDR3 loop reads CASSFQREVVDTQYF. CDR3 coding DNA: TGTGCCAGCAGTTTTCAGCGGGAGGTAGTAGATACGCAGTATTTT.

This clone was counted only a few times. This sequence joins TRBV4-2 and TRBJ2-3; 7 nucleotides match TRBD2. Per the germline V gene, CDR1 is LGHNA and CDR2 is YNFKEQ. The CDR3 has 18 residues. V lost 1 base, J lost 1 base, and 11 bases stayed unmatched. CDR3 amino acids: CASSQGVLTGGRTDTQYF. CDR3 nucleotides: TGTGCCAGCAGCCAAGGGGTCTTGACGGGAGGCCGCACAGATACGCAGTATTTT.

The count of this clone is one. This chain uses TRBV6-5 with TRBJ1-2; 10 bases align to TRBD1. V trimming: 6 bases; J trimming: 3 bases; junction bases outside the gene matches: 7. From germline, CDR1 is MNHEY and CDR2 SVGAGI. The CDR3 spans 15 residues. The DNA of the CDR3 is TGTGCCAGCAGGACTAAGGGGACAGGGGACTATGGCTACACCTTC. This encodes CASRTKGTGDYGYTF.

The rearrangement uses TRBV30 and TRBJ1-1; tentative D call: TRBD1 (5 bases). The CDR3 runs 15 residues. Per germline, CDR1 GTSNPN and CDR2 SVGIG (reference sequence). Trimming stripped 3 bases from V and 1 base from J, with 15 bases between. This chain's CDR3 is CAWRNQGLPNTEAFF. CDR3 coding DNA: TGTGCCTGGAGAAACCAGGGACTGCCGAACACTGAAGCTTTCTTT.

CDR3 protein: CASSLEGASYTF. DNA of the CDR3: TGCGCCAGCAGCTTGGAGGGGGCGTCATACACCTTC. The chain is built from TRBV5-1 and TRBJ1-2; 7 nucleotides align to TRBD1. Losses at the gene ends were 0 bases for V and 11 bases for J; bases not matched to a gene: 4. There are 12 residues in the CDR3. From germline, CDR1 is SGHRS and CDR2 YFSETQ.